A single sample gave rise to the 19 T cell receptor beta chains below, sequenced in a study of PD-L1 blockade in urothelial cancer. Sequencing was performed with immunoSEQ multiplex PCR; in TCRdb, only in-frame clones are kept and a portion is missing. Of 45,000 or so clones in the sample, approximately 88% were seen once. The sample consisted of PBMCs, taken around atezolizumab (anti-PD-L1) treatment. These receptors were taken from an elderly man with urothelial cancer.

This chain joins TRBV28 and TRBJ2-3, with 10 positions matching TRBD2. Germline lookup yields CDR1 MDHEN and CDR2 SYDVKM. V was pared by 3 bases and J by 4 bases, with 7 bases of the junction left unmatched. CDR3 length: 16 amino acids. The CDR3 DNA reads as TGTGCCAGCAGTTTCGCGGCTAGCGGGAGTCCAGATACGCAGTATTTT. Its protein is CASSFAASGSPDTQYF.

CDR3 residues: CAWSVAGYSNQPQHF. The CDR3, as DNA: TGTGCCTGGAGTGTGGCGGGATATAGCAATCAGCCCCAGCATTTT. The chain joins TRBV30 to TRBJ1-5; D is undetermined. The germline V and J ends were trimmed by 0 bases and 0 bases, with 9 bases remaining between them. This CDR3 spans 15 amino acids. In germline, CDR1 is GTSNPN, CDR2 SVGIG (reference sequence).

V usage is TRBV10-3 and J usage is TRBJ1-1; D gene uncertain. The germline V gene encodes CDR1 ENHRY and CDR2 SYGVKD. V lost 0 bases and J 2 bases, leaving 7 bases between the germline ends. There are 14 residues in the CDR3. The CDR3 region is CAISESSVNTEAFF. For the CDR3, the DNA is TGTGCCATCAGTGAGTCGTCGGTAAACACTGAAGCTTTCTTT.

The chain carries TRBV10-3 and TRBJ2-3; D remains unclear. The germline gives CDR1 ENHRY, CDR2 SYGVKD. Trimming removed 2 bases from V and 7 bases from J, with 10 bases in between. The CDR3 totals 13 residues. The CDR3 nucleotides are TGTGCCATCAGTGAGCCTGGGCGAAATACGCAGTATTTT. This sequence encodes CAISEPGRNTQYF.

CDR3 nucleotides: TGTGCCAGCTCACCAGCCGGGGTGACTGAAGCTTTCTTT. Residues: CASSPAGVTEAFF. The chain carries TRBV18 and TRBJ1-1, with D uncertain. The CDR3 sequence is 13 residues long. CDR1 and CDR2 from the germline V gene are KGHSH and LQKENI. V was trimmed by 2 bases and J by 5 bases, leaving 9 bases between them.

This clone was found once. V is TRBV7-2 and J is TRBJ2-6; D might be TRBD2 (5 bases). Germline V lookup: CDR1 SGHTA, CDR2 FQGNSA. The CDR3 extends over 17 amino acids. Deletions cut 1 base from V and 2 bases from J, with 12 bases between. Here the CDR3 reads CASSLVYRGTGANVLTF. As DNA, the CDR3 is TGTGCCAGCAGCTTAGTGTACAGAGGGACTGGGGCCAACGTCCTGACTTTC.

This sequence joins TRBV2 and TRBJ2-7; 11 bases align to TRBD1. Germline lookup yields CDR1 SNHLY and CDR2 FYNNEI. CDR3 length equals 14 residues. V shed 6 bases, J shed 3 bases, and the junction held 4 bases outside the gene matches. The CDR3 is CASRPGQGDYEQYF. The CDR3 DNA reads as TGTGCCAGCAGGCCGGGACAGGGGGACTACGAGCAGTACTTC.

V is TRBV5-4 and J is TRBJ2-7; perhaps TRBD2 as D (5 bases). V was clipped by 3 bases and J by 1 base, with 8 bases between them. The germline V gene encodes CDR1 SGHNT and CDR2 YYREEE (reference sequence). The CDR3 contains 13 residues. The CDR3 sequence: CASSYGESYEQYF. CDR3 sequence (DNA): TGTGCCAGCAGCTACGGGGAATCCTACGAGCAGTACTTC.

This clone was found once. This chain joins TRBV28 and TRBJ2-7; 10 positions agree with TRBD2. From germline, CDR1 is MDHEN and CDR2 SYDVKM. The CDR3 runs 14 residues. V dropped 6 bases and J dropped 6; count of bases not matched to a gene: 8. The chain's CDR3 is CASRRAGGPGEQYF. In DNA, the CDR3 is TGTGCCAGCAGACGAGCGGGAGGGCCGGGCGAGCAGTACTTC.

J is TRBJ2-1 and V is TRBV18; 10 bases fit TRBD2. The J segment lost 4 bases and the V segment lost 4 bases, leaving 4 bases of the junction unmatched. The CDR3 consists of 15 residues. Germline values: CDR1 KGHSH, CDR2 LQKENI. For the CDR3, the DNA is TGTGCCAGCTCACTTCTAGCGGGAGCTTACAATGAGCAGTTCTTC. Protein: CASSLLAGAYNEQFF. Variable domain in full (rest from reference TRBV18 and TRBJ2-1): NAGVMQNPRHLVRRRGQEARLRCSPMKGHSHVYWYRQLPEEGLKFMVYLQKENIIDESGMPKERFSAEFPKEGPSILRIQQVVRGDSAAYFCASSLLAGAYNEQFFGPGTRLTVL.

The V gene is TRBV19, the J gene TRBJ1-1, with 8 bases matching TRBD1. With V trimmed by 8 bases and J by 2 bases, 10 bases remained unmatched. Germline assignment: CDR1 LNHDA and CDR2 SQIVND (reference sequence). This CDR3 region has 15 residues. In nucleotides, the CDR3 is TGTGCCAGTTTGACAGGGGACCGGGCAAACACTGAAGCTTTCTTT. Translating gives CASLTGDRANTEAFF.

This clone has just one count. The chain has TRBV30 and TRBJ1-1; D unresolved. The CDR3 has 12 amino acids. Germline CDR1 reads GTSNPN; CDR2 reads SVGIG (reference sequence). The V end lost 1 base, the J end lost 4 bases, and 7 bases lay between the germline ends. CDR3 amino acids: CAWSGLGTEAFF. As DNA, the CDR3 is TGTGCCTGGAGTGGTCTAGGCACTGAAGCTTTCTTT.

About this clone itself: The junction departs from germline at one end; a sequencing error may be responsible. This chain joins TRBV2 and TRBJ2-7; maybe TRBD1 (5 bases). Germline V gene sequence: CDR1 SNHLY, CDR2 FYNNEI. There are 11 residues in the CDR3. CDR3 amino acids: CASSQAGNNNF. Written as DNA, the CDR3 is TGTGCCAGCAGTCAGGCAGGGAATAACAACTTC.

The chain uses TRBV5-1 and TRBJ2-5, with TRBD2 matching 9 bases. The V gene's germline CDR1 is SGHRS and CDR2 YFSETQ. The CDR3 is 15 amino acids. V shed 4 bases and J 3 bases; nucleotides not matched to a gene: 7. CDR3 protein: CASSQGPSGKETQYF. CDR3 DNA sequence: TGCGCCAGCAGCCAGGGCCCTAGCGGGAAAGAGACCCAGTACTTC.

This chain uses TRBV30 with TRBJ2-1, with D possibly matching TRBD2 (5 bases). V dropped 2 bases and J dropped 2 bases, with 13 bases sitting between them. Germline CDR1 is GTSNPN and CDR2 is SVGIG (reference sequence). This CDR3 comprises 15 residues. CDR3 DNA sequence: TGTGCCTGGAGTAGAGAGGGCGGAGCCTACAATGAGCAGTTCTTC. This gives the protein CAWSREGGAYNEQFF. The full variable domain, with the rest looked up from reference TRBV30 and TRBJ2-1, is SQTIHQWPATLVQPVGSPLSLECTVEGTSNPNLYWYRQAAGRGLQLLFYSVGIGQISSEVPQNLSASRPQDRQFILSSKKLLLSDSGFYLCAWSREGGAYNEQFFGPGTRLTVL.

This chain links TRBV7-9 with TRBJ1-3; D ambiguous. The length of the CDR3 is 17 residues. V was shortened by 7 bases and J by 2 bases, with 21 bases between the two germline ends. Germline assignment: CDR1 SEHNR and CDR2 FQNEAQ (reference sequence). CDR3 DNA: TGTGCCAGCACCGCCCCCCCCCAGGACTTGGCTGGAAACACCATATATTTT. Its protein product is CASTAPPQDLAGNTIYF.

This clone was found once. The chain couples TRBV4-1 to TRBJ1-4; 9 bases agree with TRBD1. Germline CDR1 reads MGHRA; CDR2 reads YSYEKL. The J segment lost 4 bases and the V segment lost 3 bases, leaving 6 bases of the junction unmatched. CDR3 length equals 16 residues. CDR3 sequence (DNA): TGCGCCAGCAGCCATCCTCCGGGACAGGGTAATGAAAAACTGTTTTTT. Translated, it gives CASSHPPGQGNEKLFF.

The J gene is TRBJ2-1, the V gene TRBV5-1, with a weak D call TRBD2 (5 bases). The germline CDR1 and CDR2 sequences are SGHRS and YFSETQ. There are 15 residues in the CDR3. Trimming stripped 7 bases from V and 0 bases from J, with 14 bases between. The CDR3 nucleotides read TGCGCCAGCGCCCGGGGAGAGAGCTCCTACAATGAGCAGTTCTTC. Its protein product is CASARGESSYNEQFF.

CDR3 amino acids: CATSRSGRSDEQYF. Here the CDR3 DNA reads TGTGCCACCAGCAGGAGCGGGAGGAGCGACGAGCAGTACTTC. V gene TRBV15 combines with J gene TRBJ2-7, with 9 bases lining up with TRBD2. V dropped 3 bases and J dropped 5; count of bases not matched to a gene: 5. The CDR3 is made up of 14 amino acids. Germline V CDR1 and CDR2: LNHNV, YYDKDF (reference sequence).